Presented here are 8 T cell receptor beta chains from one specimen sequenced in a study of shared clonotypes between healthy human individuals. Profiling relied on immunoSEQ multiplex PCR, and the TCRdb table lists in-frame clones only, not all of them. The sample holds more than 2,000,000 clones; over 85% are singletons and the top ten take around 0.14%. Sequencing input: naive CD4+ T cells sorted from blood. This sample's subset: CD45RA+ positively selected. The receptors stem from a man aged 18 to 29 in good health.

This clone was found once. The J gene is TRBJ1-1, the V gene TRBV4-1, with a possible D match to TRBD1 (5 bases). The CDR3 consists of 14 residues. Germline-derived CDR1 and CDR2 are MGHRA and YSYEKL. V dropped 4 bases and J dropped 5 bases, with 14 bases sitting between them. The CDR3 region is CASSPRAFGTEAFF. CDR3 sequence (DNA): TGCGCCAGCAGCCCCAGGGCGTTCGGGACTGAAGCTTTCTTT.

CDR3 sequence (DNA): TGTGCCAGCAGCACTACTCTCTATGGCTACACCTTC. Protein: CASSTTLYGYTF. V gene TRBV6-1 combines with J gene TRBJ1-2; D remains unclear. Between the trimmed V and J ends, which lost 6 bases and 4 bases, there was a span of 9 bases. Germline V gives CDR1 MNHNS, CDR2 SASEGT. This CDR3 contains 12 residues.

V usage is TRBV5-1 and J usage is TRBJ2-7, with 9 bases fitting TRBD1. Germline V gene sequence: CDR1 SGHRS, CDR2 YFSETQ. V was pared by 4 bases and J by 7 bases, with 12 bases of the junction left unmatched. The CDR3 is 15 residues long. Here the CDR3 reads CASSQSTGGGQEQYF. CDR3 DNA sequence: TGCGCCAGCAGCCAGTCGACAGGGGGAGGTCAAGAGCAGTACTTC.

The chain couples TRBV19 to TRBJ2-1; D is undetermined. V gave up 11 bases and J gave up 9 bases, with 11 bases separating them. There are 10 residues in the CDR3. The germline V gene has CDR1 LNHDA and CDR2 SQIVND (reference sequence). The CDR3 nucleotides are TGTGCCCCCTTTTTGAGTGAGCAGTTCTTC. It translates to CAPFLSEQFF. The entire variable domain, with the rest obtained from reference TRBV19 and TRBJ2-1, is as follows: DGGITQSPKYLFRKEGQNVTLSCEQNLNHDAMYWYRQDPGQGLRLIYYSQIVNDFQKGDIAEGYSVSREKKESFPLTVTSAQKNPTAFYLCAPFLSEQFFGPGTRLTVL.

The chain carries TRBV19 and TRBJ1-3; D is unresolved. Trimming took 4 bases from V and 8 from J, leaving 15 bases between them. The CDR3 sequence is 14 residues long. Germline V lookup: CDR1 LNHDA, CDR2 SQIVND (reference sequence). The DNA for the CDR3 is TGTGCCAGTAGTACGCTTGCAGGATGGGACACCATATATTTT. Protein product: CASSTLAGWDTIYF.

The genes are TRBV5-6 and TRBJ1-4, with 9 bases aligning to TRBD1. Germline CDR1 reads SGHDT; CDR2 reads YYEEEE. V was pared by 1 base and J by 7 bases, with 8 bases of the junction left unmatched. CDR3 length equals 16 residues. CDR3 region: CASSLWETGGGEKLFF. The DNA of the CDR3 is TGTGCCAGCAGCTTGTGGGAGACAGGGGGAGGTGAAAAACTGTTTTTT.

The chain has TRBV6-1 and TRBJ1-1; D unclear. The CDR3 is 15 amino acids. CDR1 MNHNS and CDR2 SASEGT come from the germline V gene. V gave up 2 bases and J gave up 0 bases, with 10 bases separating them. The CDR3 nucleotides read TGTGCCAGCAGTGAACTCACTGTCATGAACACTGAAGCTTTCTTT. Translating it yields CASSELTVMNTEAFF.

DNA of the CDR3: TGCGCCAGCAGCTACGGACATAGACAGCCAGATACGCAGTATTTT. It translates to CASSYGHRQPDTQYF. This chain joins TRBV5-1 and TRBJ2-3; maybe TRBD1 (5 bases). Trimming removed 3 bases at V and 4 bases at J, with 15 bases between. The CDR3 consists of 15 residues. Germline CDR1 and CDR2: SGHRS and YFSETQ.